The present TCR beta chain was sequenced within a study of blood T cell repertoires in COVID-19. The protocol was immunoSEQ multiplex PCR, while the TCRdb copy is restricted to in-frame clones and leaves out a portion. The sample shows a few hundred thousand clones, approximately 87% of them seen only once. Germline loops: CDR1 KGHSH, CDR2 LQKENI. V was clipped by 6 bases and J by 7 bases, with 19 bases between them. The CDR3 contains 15 residues. This receptor was taken from a man in his thirties or forties who had recovered from COVID-19. The sample comprised PBMCs or T cells enriched from blood (not recorded which). The chain links TRBV18 to TRBJ1-5; the D gene is possibly TRBD1 (5 bases). The CDR3 region has the DNA TGTGCCAGCTCCCAAAGGGGTGTCCCAGGACAGCCCCAGCATTTT. Its protein product is CASSQRGVPGQPQHF.